These T cell receptor beta chains were read from a single sample in a study of neoadjuvant anti-PD-1 for oral cavity cancer. Sequencing was performed with immunoSEQ multiplex PCR; in TCRdb, only in-frame clones are kept and a portion is missing. The sample holds about 14,000 clones, about 59% seen once. This specimen consisted of PBMCs, obtained before nivolumab (anti-PD-1) treatment. These receptors were obtained from a person between 40 and 85 years old with oral cavity squamous cell carcinoma. Each CDR3 is given with its conserved first and last residue. The D gene is left open where the match is weak. Expanded clones get a size class; other rows say once, few or many, or leave the size out.

D: TRBD1
size: -
J: TRBJ2-7
V: TRBV5-1
DNA: TGCGCCAGCAGACAACAGGGGGTAAACTCCTACGAGCAGTACTTC
CDR3: CASRQQGVNSYEQYF

D: -
size: few
J: TRBJ2-7
V: TRBV28
DNA: TGTGCCAGCAGTTTACCCGGAGCCTACGAGCAGTACTTC
CDR3: CASSLPGAYEQYF

D: TRBD2
size: -
J: TRBJ2-5
V: TRBV6-6
DNA: TGTGCCAGCAAGAAACCGGGACTAGTCATGGAGACCCAGTACTTC
CDR3: CASKKPGLVMETQYF

D: TRBD2
size: -
J: TRBJ2-1
V: TRBV6-1
DNA: TGTGCCAGCAGTGAATTTTGGCTAGCGGGAGGCTCCTACAATGAGCAGTTCTTC
CDR3: CASSEFWLAGGSYNEQFF

D: -
size: few
J: TRBJ2-7
V: TRBV7-9
DNA: TGTGCCAGCAGCTTAGATCAGGGCTCCTACGAGCAGTACTTC
CDR3: CASSLDQGSYEQYF

D: -
size: -
J: TRBJ1-1
V: TRBV19
DNA: TGTGCCAGTAGCCCCGAAATGTGGTTGCGAACTGAAGCTTTCTTT
CDR3: CASSPEMWLRTEAFF

D: -
size: once
J: TRBJ2-3
V: TRBV10-3
DNA: TGTGCCATCAGTGAGGTCGTGACATGGGAACGGAACGCAGATACGCAGTATTTT
CDR3: CAISEVVTWERNADTQYF

D: -
size: -
J: TRBJ2-3
V: TRBV7-8
DNA: TGTGCCAGCAGCTTGATGCGGGGGCGAAATACGCAGTATTTT
CDR3: CASSLMRGRNTQYF

D: -
size: -
J: TRBJ2-3
V: TRBV11-3
DNA: TGTGCCAGCAGCTCTAGTCTGGGGATCGAAGGAGATACGCAGTATTTT
CDR3: CASSSSLGIEGDTQYF

D: TRBD2
size: -
J: TRBJ2-2
V: TRBV5-1
DNA: TGCGCCAGCAGCTTTGGAGTGCGTAGCGGGAGGACCGGGGAGCTGTTTTTT
CDR3: CASSFGVRSGRTGELFF

D: TRBD2
size: -
J: TRBJ2-3
V: TRBV11-3
DNA: TGTGCCAGCAGCTTAGGTTCCTTAGCGGGGGGAGATACGCAGTATTTT
CDR3: CASSLGSLAGGDTQYF

D: TRBD1
size: -
J: TRBJ2-4
V: TRBV27
DNA: TGTGCCGCCAGCACGTTCACTCCGGGACAGGGTCGAAACATTCAGTACTTC
CDR3: CAASTFTPGQGRNIQYF

D: TRBD2
size: -
J: TRBJ2-2
V: TRBV15
DNA: TGTGCCACCAGCAGAGGTAGCGGGAGCCTCACCGGGGAGCTGTTTTTT
CDR3: CATSRGSGSLTGELFF

D: TRBD1
size: -
J: TRBJ2-3
V: TRBV10-1
DNA: TGCGCCAGCAGTCCTGGACAGGACACAGATACGCAGTATTTT
CDR3: CASSPGQDTDTQYF

D: -
size: -
J: TRBJ2-3
V: TRBV6-1
DNA: TGTGCCAGCACCACGGGACTTAGCACAGATACGCAGTATTTT
CDR3: CASTTGLSTDTQYF

D: TRBD1
size: -
J: TRBJ1-1
V: TRBV27
DNA: TGTGCCAGCAGTTCTTCCTGGGACAGGGGTGGGACTGAAGCTTTCTTT
CDR3: CASSSSWDRGGTEAFF

D: -
size: -
J: TRBJ2-1
V: TRBV11-2
DNA: TGTGCCAGCAGACCGACCACAGGGATCCATGAGCAGTTCTTC
CDR3: CASRPTTGIHEQFF

D: TRBD2
size: -
J: TRBJ2-1
V: TRBV30
DNA: TGTGCCTGGCTGGCTAGCGGGCATCTTAATGAGCAGTTCTTC
CDR3: CAWLASGHLNEQFF

D: -
size: few
J: TRBJ2-2
V: TRBV21-1
DNA: TGTGCCAGCAGCCCACCCCCGGCTAGCGGGAGGGGCACCGGGGAGCTGTTTTTT
CDR3: CASSPPPASGRGTGELFF

D: TRBD2
size: few
J: TRBJ2-3
V: TRBV7-9
DNA: TGTGCCAGCTACCTCAGCGGGAGGGCCGAGCAAGATACGCAGTATTTT
CDR3: CASYLSGRAEQDTQYF

D: -
size: once
J: TRBJ1-1
V: TRBV6-5
DNA: TGTGCCAGCAGTTACCAGGCCCGGCAGAACACTGAAGCTTTCTTT
CDR3: CASSYQARQNTEAFF

D: -
size: -
J: TRBJ2-7
V: TRBV28
DNA: TGTGCCAGCAGTTTTGCCCGGACGGATTCCTACGAGCAGTACTTC
CDR3: CASSFARTDSYEQYF

D: TRBD1
size: -
J: TRBJ2-7
V: TRBV10-2
DNA: TGCGCCAGCAGACAGGGGTACGAGCAGTACTTC
CDR3: CASRQGYEQYF

D: TRBD2
size: few
J: TRBJ2-7
V: TRBV7-6
DNA: TGTGCCAGCAGCTTACTAGCGGGAGTTAGCTACGAGCAGTACTTC
CDR3: CASSLLAGVSYEQYF

D: -
size: -
J: TRBJ1-2
V: TRBV6-5
DNA: TGTGCCAGCAGTTACTCTGGGGGCGCAGGCTATGGCTACACCTTC
CDR3: CASSYSGGAGYGYTF

D: TRBD2
size: once
J: TRBJ2-7
V: TRBV9
DNA: TGTGCCAGCAGCCCAACTCCTAGCGGAACCTACGAGCAGTACTTC
CDR3: CASSPTPSGTYEQYF

D: -
size: few
J: TRBJ1-2
V: TRBV30
DNA: TGTGCCTGGAGTGTAAGGTGGACAGATTATGGCTACACCTTC
CDR3: CAWSVRWTDYGYTF